The following is a T cell receptor (beta chain) sequence with its context. The sample is drawn from a study of blood T cell repertoires in COVID-19. Study-wide context: Samples of COVID-19 (acute and convalescent) were obtained from the United States, Italy and Spain. The cDNA or gDNA used as material had been derived from T cells, B-cell-depleted T cells, or PBMCs.

In the source study's methods: Reference gene primers were amplified, and this amplification served to estimate nucleated cell counts. Here immunoSEQ multiplex PCR was the method, and the copy in TCRdb shows in-frame clones only, minus some. The V and J calls and clone size come from that table; D and trimming were worked out from the DNA. The sample records some 70,000 clones, roughly four fifths being singletons. Enrolment of Seattle patients took place during active infection, and they were followed longitudinally. This CDR3 spans 17 amino acids. The V gene's germline CDR1 is MNHEY and CDR2 SMNVEV (reference sequence). The J segment lost 3 bases and the V segment lost 5 bases, leaving 10 bases of the junction unmatched.

The TCR was taken from a man aged 50-60 years with COVID-19, enrolled during active disease. The V call is TRBV27, the J call TRBJ1-5; 10 nucleotides align to TRBD1. Sequenced: peripheral blood. CDR3 in DNA: TGTGCCAGCAGTGTGGGACAGGGGTTTCCCCCCAATCAGCCCCAGCATTTT. Translation: CASSVGQGFPPNQPQHF.